The T cell receptor beta chain under discussion was sequenced for a study of blood T cell repertoires in COVID-19. For the study at large: The United States, Italy and Spain provided the acute and convalescent COVID-19 samples. From T cells, B-cell-depleted T cells, or PBMCs came the material, which was cDNA or gDNA.

Trimming shortened V by 1 base and J by 0 bases, and 13 bases separated the two germline ends. Germline CDR1 KGHSH, CDR2 LQKENI. There are 17 residues in the CDR3. Per the study methods: How many nucleated cells were present was estimated from reference gene primer amplification. TCRdb's copy holds only in-frame clones and misses some; the assay was immunoSEQ multiplex PCR. V and J calls and clone size come straight from that table; D and trimming were deduced from the DNA. The data show over 85,000 clones, with about 85% seen just once and 2% to 2.5% held by the top ten. The receptor was isolated from a man between 45 and 60 years old with active COVID-19. Sequencing input: peripheral blood. This sequence joins TRBV18 and TRBJ1-5, with D tentatively TRBD1 (6 bases). The CDR3 is CASSPRPQGGSNQPQHF. The CDR3 bases are TGTGCCAGCTCACCACGGCCCCAAGGGGGTAGCAATCAGCCCCAGCATTTT.